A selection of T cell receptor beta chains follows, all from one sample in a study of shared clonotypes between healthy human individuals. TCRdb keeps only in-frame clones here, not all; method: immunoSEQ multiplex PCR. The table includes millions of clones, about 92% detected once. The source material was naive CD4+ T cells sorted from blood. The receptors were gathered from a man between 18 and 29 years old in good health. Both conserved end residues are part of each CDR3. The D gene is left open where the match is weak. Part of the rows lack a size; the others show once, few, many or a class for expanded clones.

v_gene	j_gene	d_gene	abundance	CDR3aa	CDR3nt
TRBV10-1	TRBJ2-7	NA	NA	CASSPGIGEQYF	TGCGCCAGCAGCCCCGGGATTGGCGAGCAGTACTTC
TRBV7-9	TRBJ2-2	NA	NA	CASSLAPNTGELFF	TGTGCCAGCAGCTTAGCGCCCAACACCGGGGAGCTGTTTTTT
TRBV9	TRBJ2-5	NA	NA	CASSVEWLPGETQYF	TGTGCCAGCAGCGTAGAGTGGCTTCCAGGGGAGACCCAGTACTTC
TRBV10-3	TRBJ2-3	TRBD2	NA	CATGLAGAGDTQYF	TGTGCCACCGGACTAGCGGGAGCGGGTGATACGCAGTATTTT
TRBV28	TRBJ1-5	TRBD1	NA	CASSLRDRGQGQPQHF	TGTGCCAGCAGTTTACGGGACAGGGGGCAGGGGCAGCCCCAGCATTTT
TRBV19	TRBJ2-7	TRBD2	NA	CASSTLAGGSGEQYF	TGTGCCAGTAGTACGTTAGCGGGGGGTAGCGGCGAGCAGTACTTC
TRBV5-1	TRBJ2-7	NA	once	CASSLGPTTYEQYF	TGCGCCAGCAGCTTGGGACCGACTACTTACGAGCAGTACTTC
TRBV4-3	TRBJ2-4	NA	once	CASSQESWRAKNIQYF	TGCGCCAGCAGCCAAGAGTCGTGGCGGGCCAAAAACATTCAGTACTTC
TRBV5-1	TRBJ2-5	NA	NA	CASRSPGAQETQYF	TGCGCCAGCCGGTCCCCGGGGGCCCAAGAGACCCAGTACTTC
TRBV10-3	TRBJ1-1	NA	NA	CAIRKDRGVTEAFF	TGTGCCATCAGGAAAGACAGAGGGGTCACTGAAGCTTTCTTT
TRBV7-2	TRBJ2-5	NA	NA	CASSLVIQAQGETQYF	TGTGCCAGCAGCTTAGTTATACAGGCCCAGGGAGAGACCCAGTACTTC
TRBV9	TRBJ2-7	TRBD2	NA	CASSVALAGGTLYEQYF	TGTGCCAGCAGCGTAGCTCTAGCGGGGGGGACGCTCTACGAGCAGTACTTC
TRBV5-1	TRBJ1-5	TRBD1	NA	CASSPWTGGNQPQHF	TGCGCCAGCAGCCCCTGGACAGGCGGCAATCAGCCCCAGCATTTT
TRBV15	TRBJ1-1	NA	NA	CATSRTSRAGTEAFF	TGTGCCACCAGCAGAACCTCCAGGGCGGGTACTGAAGCTTTCTTT
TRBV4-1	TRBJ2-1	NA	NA	CASSQEPVGAVINEQFF	TGCGCCAGCAGCCAAGAACCCGTTGGGGCGGTGATAAATGAGCAGTTCTTC
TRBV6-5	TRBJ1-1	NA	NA	CASSYEWGGGTEAFF	TGTGCCAGCAGTTACGAATGGGGGGGCGGCACTGAAGCTTTCTTT
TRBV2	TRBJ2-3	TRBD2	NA	CASSARLAGGPNTDTQYF	TGTGCCAGCAGCGCTCGACTAGCGGGGGGGCCAAACACAGATACGCAGTATTTT